This T cell receptor (beta chain) was recovered during a study of Ad26.COV2.S vaccination and SARS-CoV-2 variants. Trimming left V 5 bases short and J 7 bases short, with 9 bases between. From germline, CDR1 is SQVTM and CDR2 ANQGSEA. The CDR3 extends over 10 amino acids. Using immunoSEQ multiplex PCR, the repertoire was profiled, and TCRdb retains in-frame clones only, with some absent. The top ten hold roughly 3.9% of the sample, which has about 350,000 clones, about 92% seen once. The chain joins TRBV29-1 to TRBJ2-7; no clear D. The sequenced sample was peripheral blood, obtained after recovery from COVID-19. The TCR originated in a human donor who had recovered from COVID-19. This CDR3 is CSVSWLEQYF. The DNA for the CDR3 is TGCAGCGTTTCATGGTTGGAGCAGTACTTC.